These 32 T cell receptor beta chains were sequenced from one sample in a study of T cell clonality in common variable immunodeficiency. Study observations and caveats: Common variable immunodeficiency TCR beta sequences reportedly had fewer deletions and N-nucleotide insertions.

TCRdb's copy holds only in-frame clones and misses some; the assay was immunoSEQ multiplex PCR. In all, the sample yields fewer than 20,000 clones. Their antigen targets remain unknown. Sequencing was carried out using peripheral blood mononuclear cells. The receptor source for this set is a human donor with common variable immunodeficiency.

Remarks on this clone: The read ends 3 residues shy of where the CDR3 ends; the end is completed using the germline J gene. The chain employs TRBV2 and TRBJ2-5; unclear D gene. V was pared by 2 bases and J by 1 base, with 5 bases between. CDR3 length equals 13 residues. CDR1 is SNHLY, CDR2 FYNNEI, per germline. CDR3 in amino acids: CASSENSQETQYF. CDR3 bases read: TGTGCCAGCAGTGAAAACAGCCAAGAGACC.

Concerning this clone: The read terminates 3 residues before the CDR3 end, so the remaining end is supplied by the germline J gene. The chain carries TRBV7-2 and TRBJ2-5; 7 nucleotides match TRBD1. The germline gives CDR1 SGHTA, CDR2 FQGNSA. Trimming removed 4 bases from V and 2 bases from J; junction bases left unmatched: 7. This CDR3 has 15 amino acids. The sequenced part of the CDR3 DNA is TGTGCCAGCAGCTCAGGGGGTGCCTATCAAGAGACC. It specifies CASSSGGAYQET. The full-length CDR3 reads as CASSSGGAYQETQYF.

As for this clone: Read sequence stops 3 residues before the CDR3 end, and the germline J gene provides the missing end. The chain employs TRBV7-8 and TRBJ1-1; D remains ambiguous. The CDR3 is made up of 15 amino acids. Trimming left V 0 bases short and J 2 bases short, with 10 bases between. Germline V CDR1 and CDR2: SGHVS, FQNEAQ. CDR3 loop: CASSLAKNSNTEAFF. Partial CDR3 DNA: TGTGCCAGCAGCTTAGCGAAGAACAGTAACACTGAA.

A note on this clone: The read ends 3 residues early relative to the CDR3; the germline J gene fills the gap. The chain couples TRBV7-9 to TRBJ2-3; D unresolved. This CDR3 has 14 residues. Germline loops: CDR1 SEHNR, CDR2 FQNEAQ (reference sequence). Trimming stripped 1 base from V and 1 base from J, with 6 bases between. The CDR3 loop reads CASSLEAGTDTQYF. The CDR3 bases that were read are TGTGCCAGCAGCTTAGAAGCTGGCACAGATACG. Full variable domain (rest looked up from reference TRBV7-9 and TRBJ2-3): DTGVSQNPRHKITKRGQNVTFRCDPISEHNRLYWYRQTLGQGPEFLTYFQNEAQLEKSRLLSDRFSAERPKGSFSTLEIQRTEQGDSAMYLCASSLEAGTDTQYFGPGTRLTVL.

With respect to this clone: With the read ending 3 residues before the CDR3 end, the germline J gene is used to fill in that end. The chain has TRBV20-1 and TRBJ2-2; 7 bases are a match to TRBD2. CDR3 length: 16 residues. V was pared by 1 base and J by 4 bases, with 9 bases of the junction left unmatched. CDR1 is DFQATT, CDR2 SNEGSKA, per germline (reference sequence). The DNA read from the CDR3 is TGCAGTGCTAGAGTTATTCCTAGCGGACTCACCGGGGAG. This gives the protein CSARVIPSGLTGE. The entire CDR3 protein reads CSARVIPSGLTGELFF.

On this clone: The read falls 3 residues short of the CDR3 end, and the missing part is taken from the germline J gene. The chain couples TRBV20-1 to TRBJ2-1; 8 bases fit TRBD1. CDR1 DFQATT and CDR2 SNEGSKA come from the germline V gene (reference sequence). The V segment lost 4 bases and the J segment 4 bases; nucleotides outside the gene matches: 6. This CDR3 is 14 amino acids long. CDR3 amino acids: CSAKWGQAYNEQFF. CDR3 bases read: TGCAGTGCTAAGTGGGGACAGGCATACAATGAG.

About this clone: Read sequence stops 3 residues before the CDR3 end, and the germline J gene provides the missing end. V and J are TRBV5-1 and TRBJ2-5, with 9 bases that match TRBD1. Germline V gives CDR1 SGHRS, CDR2 YFSETQ. The junction had 8 bases not matched to a gene; V was cut back by 6 bases and J by 5 bases. The CDR3 consists of 14 residues. CDR3 protein: CASNSGQGEETQYF. The sequenced CDR3 bases are TGCGCCAGCAATTCGGGACAGGGAGAGGAGACC. Looking up the rest from reference TRBV5-1 and TRBJ2-5 gives the full variable domain: KAGVTQTPRYLIKTRGQQVTLSCSPISGHRSVSWYQQTPGQGLQFLFEYFSETQRNKGNFPGRFSGRQFSNSRSEMNVSTLELGDSALYLCASNSGQGEETQYFGPGTRLLVL.

On this clone itself: The sequence runs out 3 residues before the end of the CDR3; the remainder is reconstructed from the germline J gene. V is TRBV6-2 or TRBV6-3 and J is TRBJ2-5, with a tentative D call TRBD2 (6 bases). From germline, CDR1 is MNHEY and CDR2 SVGEGT. Trimming left V 5 bases short and J 1 base short, with 17 bases between. The CDR3 is 16 residues long. The part of the CDR3 DNA that was read is TGTGCCAGCAGTGACCTGAGCGGGTTCGGCCAAGAGACC. Residues: CASSDLSGFGQET. The whole CDR3 sequence reads CASSDLSGFGQETQYF.

As to this clone: The read ends 3 residues shy of where the CDR3 ends; the end is completed using the germline J gene. The chain couples TRBV5-1 to TRBJ2-7, with no clear D. The V gene lost 0 bases and the J gene lost 3 bases, with 10 bases spanning the gap. Germline loops: CDR1 SGHRS, CDR2 YFSETQ. The CDR3 spans 14 residues. The CDR3 loop is CASSLGGGHYEQYF. Incomplete CDR3 DNA: TGCGCCAGCAGCTTGGGAGGCGGTCACTACGAG.

Turning to this clone: The CDR3 end is not reached by the read, which stops 3 residues before it; the germline J gene fills it in. The genes are TRBV5-6 and TRBJ2-7; perhaps TRBD2 as D (6 bases). Trimming removed 4 bases from V and 3 bases from J, with 14 bases in between. The germline gives CDR1 SGHDT, CDR2 YYEEEE. The CDR3 loop spans 14 amino acids. CDR3 region: CASSPGLEYYEQYF. The CDR3 bases that were read are TGTGCCAGCAGCCCGGGACTCGAATACTACGAG.

Note on this clone: Coverage ceases 3 residues before the CDR3 finishes, and the germline J gene fills in the end. V and J are TRBV6-1 and TRBJ1-1; weak D call: TRBD1 (6 bases). There are 15 residues in the CDR3. Trimming stripped 2 bases from V and 4 bases from J, with 14 bases between. From germline, CDR1 is MNHNS and CDR2 SASEGT. CDR3 bases read: TGTGCCAGCAGTGAACCAGGACAGCGAAGCACTGAA. Translating it yields CASSEPGQRSTE. The entire CDR3 is CASSEPGQRSTEAFF.

Frequency places this clone as medium-sized. The CDR3 goes on 3 residues after the read ends, and that part is filled in from the germline J gene. V usage is TRBV5-6 and J usage is TRBJ1-5; unclear D gene. Germline V gene data show CDR1 as SGHDT and CDR2 as YYEEEE. This CDR3 spans 12 amino acids. The V end lost 1 base, the J end lost 7 bases, and 6 bases lay between the germline ends. The CDR3 loop reads CASSLSSQPQHF. Partial CDR3 DNA: TGTGCCAGCAGCTTGTCTAGCCAGCCC.

A note on this clone: Coverage ceases 3 residues before the CDR3 finishes, and the germline J gene fills in the end. The gene calls are TRBV5-5 and TRBJ2-7; the match to TRBD2 covers 8 bases. The CDR3 covers 15 residues. V gave up 4 bases and J gave up 5 bases; unmatched junction bases: 11. Germline CDR1 and CDR2: SGHKS and YYEKEE (reference sequence). The DNA read from the CDR3 is TGTGCCAGCAGCACACGCGGACTAGCATTCAACGAG. Its protein is CASSTRGLAFNE. The full CDR3 protein reads CASSTRGLAFNEQYF.

Comment on this clone: One end of the junction fails to match germline, which may point to a read error. The covered CDR3 bases are TGTGCTAGCAGCCCCTGGGCGGGGGGCGATACCTCCACCGGGGAG. This encodes CASSPWAGGDTSTGE. The CDR3 in its entirety is CASSPWAGGDTSTGELFF. This chain joins TRBV7-7 and TRBJ2-2, with 8 bases aligning to TRBD2. The CDR3 end is not reached by the read, which stops 3 residues before it; the germline J gene fills it in. Germline values: CDR1 SSHAT, CDR2 FNYEAQ (reference sequence). The CDR3 sequence is 18 residues long.

The CDR3 spells CASSQEGPLAGPSYEQYF. CDR3 DNA, as far as it was read: TGTGCCAGCAGCCAAGAGGGCCCCCTAGCGGGGCCCTCCTACGAG. J is TRBJ2-7 and V is TRBV4-2; 9 nucleotides match TRBD2. The CDR3 is cut off 3 residues early in the read; its end comes from the germline J gene. Germline CDR1 is LGHNA and CDR2 is YNFKEQ. V lost 0 bases and J lost 0; bases outside the gene matches: 9. This CDR3 is built from 18 residues.

In regard to this clone: The CDR3 extends 3 residues past the end of the read, so its final part is completed from the germline J gene. J is TRBJ1-6 and V is TRBV28, with 8 bases aligning to TRBD1. The trim removed 6 bases at V and 9 bases at J, leaving 10 bases unmatched. Looked up from germline, CDR1 is MDHEN and CDR2 is SYDVKM. This CDR3 spans 15 amino acids. The DNA read from the CDR3 is TGTGCCAGCAGCTTCCAGGGGGCATGGGGTTCACCC. Protein product: CASSFQGAWGSP. The full CDR3 is CASSFQGAWGSPLHF.

As regards this clone: The CDR3 goes on 3 residues after the read ends, and that part is filled in from the germline J gene. The chain links TRBV24-1 to TRBJ2-1; 14 nucleotides align to TRBD2. The CDR3 spans 19 residues. Germline loops: CDR1 KGHDR, CDR2 SFDVKD. V shed 4 bases, J shed 6 bases, and the junction held 13 bases outside the gene matches. Incomplete CDR3 DNA: TGTGCCACCAGTGACCCGGGACTAGCGGGGGTTGGAGGGTTCAATGAG. Its protein is CATSDPGLAGVGGFNE. In full, the CDR3 reads CATSDPGLAGVGGFNEQFF.

In regard to this clone: The CDR3 end lies 3 residues beyond the end of the read and is filled in from the germline J gene. V and J are TRBV28 and TRBJ2-1, with TRBD2 identical over 11 bases. This CDR3 is built from 15 residues. Germline V gene data show CDR1 as MDHEN and CDR2 as SYDVKM. J was trimmed by 9 bases and V by 7 bases; bases with no gene match: 11. The part of the CDR3 DNA that was read is TGTGCCAGCACCTCGGGTAGCGGGAGGGGGGGTGAG. It translates to CASTSGSGRGGE. In full, the CDR3 reads CASTSGSGRGGEQFF. Using reference TRBV28 and TRBJ2-1 for the parts outside the CDR3, the full variable domain is DVKVTQSSRYLVKRTGEKVFLECVQDMDHENMFWYRQDPGLGLRLIYFSYDVKMKEKGDIPEGYSVSREKKERFSLILESASTNQTSMYLCASTSGSGRGGEQFFGPGTRLTVL.

With respect to this clone: The sequence runs out 3 residues before the end of the CDR3; the remainder is reconstructed from the germline J gene. This chain links TRBV20-1 with TRBJ2-5; 8 nucleotides line up with TRBD2. V lost 3 bases, J lost 4 bases, and 10 bases stayed unmatched. The CDR3 totals 15 residues. The germline V gene has CDR1 DFQATT and CDR2 SNEGSKA (reference sequence). This CDR3 reads CSASSGVLAGETQYF. The part of the CDR3 DNA that was read is TGCAGTGCTAGTTCGGGAGTGCTAGCGGGAGAGACC.

CDR3 amino acids: CSAPGGMGLAGGREQFF. CDR3 DNA, as far as it was read: TGCAGTGCTCCCGGGGGTATGGGACTAGCGGGAGGACGTGAG. The chain is built from TRBV20-1 and TRBJ2-1; TRBD2 matches 15 bases. The read gets to within 3 residues of the CDR3 end, and the germline J gene fills in the rest. The CDR3 totals 17 residues. Germline trimming cut 5 bases from V and 9 bases from J; bases unmatched to any gene: 14. CDR1 is DFQATT and CDR2 is SNEGSKA in the germline V gene (reference sequence).

With regard to this clone: The sequenced fragment ends 3 residues before the CDR3 boundary, so the rest is inferred from the germline J gene. The chain couples TRBV6-1 to TRBJ1-6; 7 nucleotides match TRBD1. The V gene end was trimmed by 4 bases and the J gene end by 3 bases; junction bases not matched to a gene: 3. This CDR3 contains 15 residues. Germline-derived CDR1 and CDR2 are MNHNS and SASEGT. The DNA read from the CDR3 is TGTGCCAGCAGTGGCCGGGACAGCTATAATTCACCC. Protein product: CASSGRDSYNSP. The whole CDR3 is CASSGRDSYNSPLHF.

The covered CDR3 bases are TGTGCCAGCAGTGACAGTCCTAACTATGGC. Protein sequence: CASSDSPNYG. The whole CDR3 protein reads CASSDSPNYGYTF. The chain links TRBV6-1 to TRBJ1-2; unclear D gene. The read gets to within 3 residues of the CDR3 end, and the germline J gene fills in the rest. This CDR3 contains 13 residues. Germline CDR1 MNHNS, CDR2 SASEGT. V lost 3 bases and J 0 bases, leaving 5 bases between the germline ends.

Its frequency marks this clone as medium-sized (0.01 to 0.1%). The CDR3 is cut off 3 residues early in the read; its end comes from the germline J gene. The rearrangement uses TRBV18 and TRBJ2-2, with 8 nucleotides matching TRBD2. Germline V gene sequence: CDR1 KGHSH, CDR2 LQKENI. The CDR3 consists of 18 residues. V lost 3 bases and J lost 0; bases outside the gene matches: 9. CDR3 DNA (partial): TGTGCCAGCTCACCCCAACCAACTAGCGGAGCGAACACCGGGGAG. It encodes CASSPQPTSGANTGE. The entire CDR3 reads CASSPQPTSGANTGELFF. Together with reference TRBV18 and TRBJ2-2, the CDR3 gives the full variable domain: NAGVMQNPRHLVRRRGQEARLRCSPMKGHSHVYWYRQLPEEGLKFMVYLQKENIIDESGMPKERFSAEFPKEGPSILRIQQVVRGDSAAYFCASSPQPTSGANTGELFFGEGSRLTVL.

About this clone: The read ends 3 residues before the CDR3 terminus; that terminus is restored from the germline J gene. The V call is TRBV10-2, the J call TRBJ2-5; 8 nucleotides agree with TRBD1. The CDR3 loop spans 13 amino acids. Germline CDR1 and CDR2: WSHSY and SAAADI. V dropped 2 bases and J dropped 4; count of bases not matched to a gene: 0. The sequenced CDR3 bases are TGCGCCAGCAGTGAGGACAGGGGAGAGACC. It specifies CASSEDRGET. The complete CDR3 sequence is CASSEDRGETQYF.

In the case of this clone: The read falls 3 residues short of the CDR3 end, and the missing part is taken from the germline J gene. The chain links TRBV19 to TRBJ1-1; TRBD1 matches 7 bases. The CDR3 covers 14 residues. Trimming at V came to 5 bases and at J to 1 base, leaving 4 bases not matched to a gene. In germline, CDR1 is LNHDA, CDR2 SQIVND (reference sequence). CDR3 DNA, as far as it was read: TGTGCCAGTAGTCCACGGACAGGGAACACTGAA. It yields the protein CASSPRTGNTE. The CDR3 as a whole reads CASSPRTGNTEAFF.

With regard to this clone: The read falls 3 residues short of the CDR3 end, and the missing part is taken from the germline J gene. This chain joins TRBV19 and TRBJ1-4; tentative D call: TRBD1 (6 bases). V lost 6 bases and J 0 bases, leaving 20 bases between the germline ends. The CDR3 length is 18 residues. The germline V gene encodes CDR1 LNHDA and CDR2 SQIVND (reference sequence). Incomplete CDR3 DNA: TGTGCCAGTAGGACTCTAAACAGGGAGTATGCAACTAATGAAAAA. Protein product: CASRTLNREYATNEK. The entire CDR3 sequence reads CASRTLNREYATNEKLFF. Complete variable domain (other parts from reference TRBV19 and TRBJ1-4): DGGITQSPKYLFRKEGQNVTLSCEQNLNHDAMYWYRQDPGQGLRLIYYSQIVNDFQKGDIAEGYSVSREKKESFPLTVTSAQKNPTAFYLCASRTLNREYATNEKLFFGSGTQLSVL.

In the case of this clone: The read is 3 residues too short to cover the CDR3 end, so that end is filled in from the germline J gene. The rearrangement joins TRBV18 to TRBJ2-7; D is unresolved. V lost 4 bases and J lost 1, with 8 bases in between. Germline V gene sequence: CDR1 KGHSH, CDR2 LQKENI. The CDR3 consists of 13 residues. CDR3 bases read: TGTGCCAGCTCACTCAGTCAATCCTACGAG. It is translated as CASSLSQSYE. The whole CDR3 sequence is CASSLSQSYEQYF.

Notes on this clone: The read halts 3 residues ahead of the CDR3 end, with the missing end drawn from the germline J gene. The J gene is TRBJ2-1, the V gene TRBV20-1, with D tentatively TRBD1 (5 bases). Between the trimmed V and J ends, which lost 2 bases and 4 bases, there was a span of 12 bases. Germline CDR1 is DFQATT and CDR2 is SNEGSKA (reference sequence). The CDR3 runs 14 residues. Partial CDR3 DNA: TGCAGTGCTAGACGACAGACCTTTTACAATGAG. Its translation: CSARRQTFYNE. The full-length CDR3 reads as CSARRQTFYNEQFF.

Comment on this clone: One end of the junction is discordant with germline, which a read error may explain. Sequencing ends 3 residues short of the CDR3 end; the germline J gene provides the rest. V and J are TRBV7-7 and TRBJ2-3; 12 positions match TRBD2. Germline V gene sequence: CDR1 SSHAT, CDR2 FNYEAQ (reference sequence). The CDR3 is 16 residues long. Partial CDR3 DNA: TGTGCTAGCAGCTCCCGACTAGCGGGGGGCACAGATACG. This encodes CASSSRLAGGTDT. Given in full, the CDR3 is CASSSRLAGGTDTQYF.

Remarks on this clone: Read sequence stops 3 residues before the CDR3 end, and the germline J gene provides the missing end. This chain connects TRBV5-1 to TRBJ2-1; a possible D gene is TRBD2 (5 bases). The V gene lost 2 bases and the J gene lost 6 bases, with 6 bases spanning the gap. Germline V CDR1 and CDR2: SGHRS, YFSETQ. The CDR3 is 12 amino acids. The part of the CDR3 DNA that was read is TGCGCCAGCAGCTTCACTAGCAATGAG. Protein: CASSFTSNE. The complete CDR3 protein is CASSFTSNEQFF.

Regarding this clone: Read sequence stops 3 residues before the CDR3 end, and the germline J gene provides the missing end. The chain uses TRBV2 and TRBJ1-1; possibly TRBD1 for D (5 bases). Germline loops: CDR1 SNHLY, CDR2 FYNNEI. This CDR3 contains 11 residues. The DNA read from the CDR3 is TGTGCCAGCAGTGGAGGAGACAGA. Amino acids: CASSGGDR. The CDR3 reads in full as CASSGGDRAFF.

As concerns this clone: With the read ending 3 residues before the CDR3 end, the germline J gene is used to fill in that end. The genes are TRBV14 and TRBJ2-1; D is unresolved. The CDR3 totals 14 residues. Trimming took 1 base from V and 4 from J, leaving 8 bases between them. The germline V gene encodes CDR1 SGHDN and CDR2 FVKESK. The CDR3 DNA, read in part, is TGTGCCAGCAGCCAAGGTAATTTTTACAATGAG. This sequence encodes CASSQGNFYNE. The whole CDR3 protein is CASSQGNFYNEQFF.